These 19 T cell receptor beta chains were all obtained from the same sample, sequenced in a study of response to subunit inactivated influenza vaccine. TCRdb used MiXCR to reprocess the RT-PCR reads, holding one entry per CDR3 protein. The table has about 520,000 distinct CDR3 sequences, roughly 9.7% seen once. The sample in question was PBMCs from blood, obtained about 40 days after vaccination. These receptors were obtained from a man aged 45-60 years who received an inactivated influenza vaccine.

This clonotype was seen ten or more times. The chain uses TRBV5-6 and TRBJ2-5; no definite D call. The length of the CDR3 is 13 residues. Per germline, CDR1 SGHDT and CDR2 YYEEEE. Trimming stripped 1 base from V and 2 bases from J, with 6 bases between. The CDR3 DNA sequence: TGTGCCAGCAGCTTGCGGATACAAGAGACCCAGTACTTC. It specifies CASSLRIQETQYF. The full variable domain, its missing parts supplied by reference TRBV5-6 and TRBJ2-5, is DAGVTQSPTHLIKTRGQQVTLRCSPKSGHDTVSWYQQALGQGPQFIFQYYEEEERQRGNFPDRFSGHQFPNYSSELNVNALLLGDSALYLCASSLRIQETQYFGPGTRLLVL.

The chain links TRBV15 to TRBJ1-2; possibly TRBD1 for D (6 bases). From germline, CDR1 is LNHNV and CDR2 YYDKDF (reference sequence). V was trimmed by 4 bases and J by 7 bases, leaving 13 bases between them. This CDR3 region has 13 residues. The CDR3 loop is CATSISGDRGYTF. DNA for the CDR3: TGTGCCACCAGCATATCAGGGGACCGTGGCTACACCTTC.

The CDR3 protein is CASSLMTGRADTQYF. The CDR3 region has the DNA TGTGCCAGCAGCTTAATGACAGGGAGGGCAGATACGCAGTATTTT. The chain employs TRBV7-2 and TRBJ2-3; D is tentatively TRBD1 or TRBD2 (7 bases each). V lost 2 bases to trimming and J lost 4 bases, with 13 bases between them. The CDR3 runs 15 residues. Per germline, CDR1 SGHTA and CDR2 FQGNSA.

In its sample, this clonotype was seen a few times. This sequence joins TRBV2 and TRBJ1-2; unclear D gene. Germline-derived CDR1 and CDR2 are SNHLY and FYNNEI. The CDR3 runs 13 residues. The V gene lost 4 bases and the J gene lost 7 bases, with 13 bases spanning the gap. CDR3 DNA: TGTGCCAGCAGTGCGCGGAGGGAGGGTGGCTACACCTTC. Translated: CASSARREGGYTF.

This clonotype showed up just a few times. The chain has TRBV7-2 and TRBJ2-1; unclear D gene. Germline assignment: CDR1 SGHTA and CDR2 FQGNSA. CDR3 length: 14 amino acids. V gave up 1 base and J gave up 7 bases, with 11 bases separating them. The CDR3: CASSLGVPGNEQFF. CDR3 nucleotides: TGTGCCAGCAGCTTAGGGGTACCGGGTAATGAGCAGTTCTTC.

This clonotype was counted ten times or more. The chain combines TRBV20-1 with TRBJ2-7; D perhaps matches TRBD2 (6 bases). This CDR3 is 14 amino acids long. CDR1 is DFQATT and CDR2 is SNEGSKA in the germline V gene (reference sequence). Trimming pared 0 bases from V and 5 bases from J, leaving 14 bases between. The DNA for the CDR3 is TGCAGTGCTAGAGATAAGGAGGGCATCAACGAGCAGTACTTC. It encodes CSARDKEGINEQYF.

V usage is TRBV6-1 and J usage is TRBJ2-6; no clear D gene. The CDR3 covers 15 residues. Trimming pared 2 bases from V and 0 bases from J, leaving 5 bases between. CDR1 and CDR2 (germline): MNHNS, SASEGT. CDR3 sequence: CASSEMRSGANVLTF. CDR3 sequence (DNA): TGTGCCAGCAGTGAAATGCGCTCTGGGGCCAACGTCCTGACTTTC.

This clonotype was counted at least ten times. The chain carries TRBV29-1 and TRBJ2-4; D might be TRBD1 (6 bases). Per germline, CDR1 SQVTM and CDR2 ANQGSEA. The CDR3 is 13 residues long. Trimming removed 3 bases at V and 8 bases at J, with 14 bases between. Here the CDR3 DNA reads TGCAGCGTTGAGTGGGTCGAGGGGGACATTCAGTACTTC. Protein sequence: CSVEWVEGDIQYF.

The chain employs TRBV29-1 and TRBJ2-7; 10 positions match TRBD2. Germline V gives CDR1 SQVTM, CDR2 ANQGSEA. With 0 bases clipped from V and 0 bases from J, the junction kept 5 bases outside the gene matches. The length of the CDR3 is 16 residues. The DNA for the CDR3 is TGCAGCGTTGAAGAAGCCGGGACTAGCGCCTCCTACGAGCAGTACTTC. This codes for CSVEEAGTSASYEQYF.

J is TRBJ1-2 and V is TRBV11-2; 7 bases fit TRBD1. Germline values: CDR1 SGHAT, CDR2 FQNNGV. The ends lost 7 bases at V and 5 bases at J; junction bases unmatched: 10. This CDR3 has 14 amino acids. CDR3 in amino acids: CASNPPEGAYGYTF. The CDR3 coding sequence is TGTGCCAGCAACCCCCCGGAGGGGGCATATGGCTACACCTTC.

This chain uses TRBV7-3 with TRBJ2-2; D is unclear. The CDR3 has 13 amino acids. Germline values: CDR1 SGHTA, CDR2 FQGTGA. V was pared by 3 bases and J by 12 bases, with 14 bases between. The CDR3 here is CASSFSTDSKLFF. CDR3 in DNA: TGTGCCAGCAGCTTTTCGACGGATTCCAAGCTGTTTTTT.

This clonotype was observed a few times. The DNA for the CDR3 is TGTGCCAGTAGTGGAGTGAGTGTAGAGGGTCACTATGGCTACACCTTC. This sequence encodes CASSGVSVEGHYGYTF. The J gene is TRBJ1-2, the V gene TRBV19; D remains unclear. The CDR3 is 16 amino acids. CDR1 and CDR2 (germline): LNHDA, SQIVND (reference sequence). Deletions cut 5 bases from V and 3 bases from J, with 19 bases between.

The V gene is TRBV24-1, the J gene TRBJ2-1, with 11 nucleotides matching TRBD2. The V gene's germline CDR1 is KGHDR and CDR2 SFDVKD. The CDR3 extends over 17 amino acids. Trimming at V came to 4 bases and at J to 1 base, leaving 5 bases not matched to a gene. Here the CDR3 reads CATSDRSGRGSYNEQFF. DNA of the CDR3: TGTGCCACCAGTGACCGTAGCGGGAGGGGGTCCTACAATGAGCAGTTCTTC.

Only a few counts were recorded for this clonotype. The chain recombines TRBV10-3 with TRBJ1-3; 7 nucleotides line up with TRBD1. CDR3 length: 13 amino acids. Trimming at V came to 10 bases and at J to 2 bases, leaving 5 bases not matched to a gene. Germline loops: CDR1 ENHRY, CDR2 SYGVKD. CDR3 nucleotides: TGTGCCAGCACAGGGGTGACTGGAAACACCATATATTTT. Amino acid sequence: CASTGVTGNTIYF.

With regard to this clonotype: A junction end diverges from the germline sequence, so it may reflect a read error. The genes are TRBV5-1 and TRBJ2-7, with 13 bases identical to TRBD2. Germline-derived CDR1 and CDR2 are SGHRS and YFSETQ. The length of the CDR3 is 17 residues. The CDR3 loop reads CASSLGLAGPLSYEQHF. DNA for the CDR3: TGCGCCAGCAGCCTGGGACTAGCGGGGCCCCTCTCCTACGAGCAGCACTTC.

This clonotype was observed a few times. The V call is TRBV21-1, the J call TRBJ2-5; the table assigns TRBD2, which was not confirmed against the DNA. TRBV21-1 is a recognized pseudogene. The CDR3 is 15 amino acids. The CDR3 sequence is CASSIWGRGQETQYF. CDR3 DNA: TGTGCCAGCAGCATTTGGGGGAGGGGGCAAGAGACCCAGTACTTC.

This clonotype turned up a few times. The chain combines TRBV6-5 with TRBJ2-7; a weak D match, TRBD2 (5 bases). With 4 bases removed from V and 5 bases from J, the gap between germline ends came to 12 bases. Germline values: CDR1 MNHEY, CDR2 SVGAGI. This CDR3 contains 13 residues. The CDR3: CASSSRGFDEQYF. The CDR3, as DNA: TGTGCCAGCAGTTCCCGAGGGTTCGACGAGCAGTACTTC.

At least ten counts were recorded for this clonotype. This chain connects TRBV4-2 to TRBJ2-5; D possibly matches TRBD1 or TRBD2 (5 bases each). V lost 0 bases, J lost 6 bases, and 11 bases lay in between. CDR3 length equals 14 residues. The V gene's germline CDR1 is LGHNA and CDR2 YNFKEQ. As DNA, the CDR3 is TGTGCCAGCAGCCAAGAACTAGTGGGGCAGACCCAGTACTTC. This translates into CASSQELVGQTQYF.

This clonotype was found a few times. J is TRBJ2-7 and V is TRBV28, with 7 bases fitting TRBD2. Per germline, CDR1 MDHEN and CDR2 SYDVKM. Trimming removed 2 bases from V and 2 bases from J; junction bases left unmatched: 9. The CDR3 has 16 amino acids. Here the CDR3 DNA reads TGTGCCAGCAGTTTAAAGACTAGCCGGATGCCCTACGAGCAGTACTTC. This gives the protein CASSLKTSRMPYEQYF.